The 22 T cell receptor beta chains listed next were all sequenced from one sample in a study of T cell repertoires in cytomegalovirus infection. TCRdb processed the reads anew with MiXCR; each CDR3 protein has one entry. Counted here are some 320,000 distinct CDR3 sequences, 9% to 9.5% occurring once; the ten biggest clones make up 3.5% to 4.5%. The source material was PBMCs. These receptors were collected from a human donor in good health (CMV status not recorded). Some clones in this sample may be carry-over from other donors' samples.

The rearrangement uses TRBV30 and TRBJ2-3; tentatively, D is TRBD1 (5 bases). This CDR3 spans 13 amino acids. V lost 0 bases and J lost 3, with 7 bases in between. Germline V lookup: CDR1 GTSNPN, CDR2 SVGIG (reference sequence). CDR3 protein: CAWSVRGTDTQYF. In nucleotides, the CDR3 is TGTGCCTGGAGTGTAAGGGGTACAGATACGCAGTATTTT.

This clonotype was counted at least ten times. This chain uses TRBV6-5 with TRBJ2-3; 7 bases fit TRBD1. Germline-derived CDR1 and CDR2 are MNHEY and SVGAGI. The junction had 6 bases not matched to a gene; V was cut back by 0 bases and J by 3 bases. The CDR3 is 16 amino acids. CDR3 region: CASSYSHEGATDTQYF. In nucleotides, the CDR3 is TGTGCCAGCAGTTACTCGCATGAGGGGGCAACAGATACGCAGTATTTT.

This sequence joins TRBV19 and TRBJ2-5, with TRBD1 matching 7 bases. CDR1 is LNHDA and CDR2 is SQIVND in the germline V gene (reference sequence). This CDR3 region has 17 residues. V lost 3 bases to trimming and J lost 5 bases; unmatched junction nucleotides: 15. The CDR3 reads CASSIGASGTAMETQYF. The CDR3 DNA sequence: TGTGCCAGTAGTATCGGGGCCTCCGGGACAGCTATGGAGACCCAGTACTTC.

This clonotype was counted at least ten times. This chain's CDR3 is CASSRGREGGTGELFF. CDR3 sequence (DNA): TGTGCCAGCAGCCGAGGCAGGGAGGGAGGCACCGGGGAGCTGTTTTTT. The V gene is TRBV7-3, the J gene TRBJ2-2, with TRBD2 identical over 7 bases. The CDR3 is 16 amino acids. CDR1 is SGHTA, CDR2 FQGTGA, per germline. V lost 5 bases, J lost 4 bases, and 10 bases stayed unmatched.

The rearrangement links TRBV6-2 or TRBV6-3 to TRBJ2-5; tentatively, D is TRBD2 (6 bases). The ends were cut back, 7 bases at V and 4 bases at J, with 25 bases in the middle. Germline V gene data show CDR1 as MNHEY and CDR2 as SVGEGT. This CDR3 has 17 amino acids. The CDR3 spells CASIGGTLFWRGETQYF. DNA of the CDR3: TGTGCCAGCATCGGGGGTACTCTATTTTGGCGAGGAGAGACCCAGTACTTC.

This clonotype has at least ten counts. The chain has TRBV7-9 and TRBJ2-2; 8 nucleotides line up with TRBD2. Losses at the gene ends were 5 bases for V and 4 bases for J; bases not matched to a gene: 12. Germline CDR1 is SEHNR and CDR2 is FQNEAQ (reference sequence). The CDR3 totals 17 residues. CDR3 nucleotides: TGTGCCAGCAGCCAAAATCCCCAGGGACTAGGCACCGGGGAGCTGTTTTTT. Encoded protein: CASSQNPQGLGTGELFF.

This clonotype occurred a few times. As DNA, the CDR3 is TGTGCCAGCAGCCAAGATCGTAAGGGATCTGACTATGGCTACACCTTC. This translates into CASSQDRKGSDYGYTF. The rearrangement links TRBV4-2 to TRBJ1-2; no definite D call. The length of the CDR3 is 16 residues. Germline V CDR1 and CDR2: LGHNA, YNFKEQ. V shed 0 bases and J shed 3 bases, with 14 bases lying between them.

This clonotype showed up many times. The chain employs TRBV7-2 and TRBJ1-1; the match to TRBD1 covers 12 bases. V shed 5 bases, J shed 10 bases, and the junction held 8 bases outside the gene matches. The CDR3 covers 14 residues. Germline CDR1 is SGHTA and CDR2 is FQGNSA. In DNA form, the CDR3 reads TGTGCCAGCAGCCCGGGACAGGGGGCGCCGGGAGCTTTCTTT. It is translated as CASSPGQGAPGAFF.

This clonotype showed up just a few times. V is TRBV3-1 and J is TRBJ2-7; 7 nucleotides align to TRBD2. V lost 1 base, J lost 3 bases, and 9 bases stayed unmatched. The germline CDR1 and CDR2 sequences are LGHDT and YNNKEL (reference sequence). The CDR3 sequence is 16 residues long. CDR3 residues: CASSQAGSGILYEQYF. The DNA for the CDR3 is TGTGCCAGCAGCCAAGCGGGGAGCGGGATCCTCTACGAGCAGTACTTC.

The table lists this clonotype with a few counts. The J gene is TRBJ1-2, the V gene TRBV12-3 or TRBV12-4; 9 nucleotides line up with TRBD1. Unmatched junction bases numbered 5, after V lost 6 bases and J lost 3 bases. The CDR3 has 14 amino acids. The CDR3 bases are TGTGCCAGCAGGGTAGACAGGGGGGACTATGGCTACACCTTC. Translating it yields CASRVDRGDYGYTF.

The genes are TRBV6-2 or TRBV6-3 and TRBJ2-5; 10 nucleotides match TRBD2. The germline V gene encodes CDR1 MNHEY and CDR2 SVGEGT. Germline trimming cut 0 bases from V and 9 bases from J; bases unmatched to any gene: 16. This CDR3 comprises 18 residues. For the CDR3, the DNA is TGTGCCAGCAGTTACTCGGGTTTGGCTAGCGGGAGTGGATCGTCCCAGTACTTC. Translating gives CASSYSGLASGSGSSQYF.

This clonotype has just one count. This chain connects TRBV4-3 to TRBJ1-1, with 7 bases lining up with TRBD1. J lost 0 bases, V lost 1 base, and 14 bases had no gene match. Germline V CDR1 and CDR2: LGHNA, YSLEER. This CDR3 has 19 amino acids. CDR3 in amino acids: CASSQVYPVGQPMNTEAFF. CDR3 sequence (DNA): TGCGCCAGCAGCCAAGTTTACCCGGTGGGACAGCCGATGAACACTGAAGCTTTCTTT.

Many counts were recorded for this clonotype. The chain recombines TRBV7-2 with TRBJ2-7; no reliable D call. V was shortened by 3 bases and J by 0 bases, with 6 bases between the two germline ends. CDR1 is SGHTA, CDR2 FQGNSA, per germline. This CDR3 has 13 amino acids. DNA of the CDR3: TGTGCCAGCAGCTTGATGTACTCCTACGAGCAGTACTTC. Protein sequence: CASSLMYSYEQYF.

This clonotype has ten or more counts. This rearrangement joins TRBV20-1 to TRBJ2-5; D is uncertain. This CDR3 spans 11 amino acids. V gave up 0 bases and J gave up 5 bases, with 4 bases separating them. Germline CDR1 is DFQATT and CDR2 is SNEGSKA (reference sequence). CDR3 sequence (DNA): TGCAGTGCTAGAGATATGGAGACCCAGTACTTC. Residues: CSARDMETQYF.

This clonotype was recorded many times. The V call is TRBV24-1, the J call TRBJ1-1; tentative D call: TRBD1 (5 bases). The V gene's germline CDR1 is KGHDR and CDR2 SFDVKD. V lost 3 bases, J lost 11 bases, and 18 bases lay in between. This CDR3 contains 14 residues. The CDR3, as DNA: TGTGCCACCAGTGATCGGACCGACCCGAAGGGGGCTTTCTTT. It translates to CATSDRTDPKGAFF.

V gene TRBV7-2 combines with J gene TRBJ1-2, with D possibly being TRBD1 (5 bases). The CDR3 length is 15 residues. CDR1 is SGHTA, CDR2 FQGNSA, per germline. Trimming removed 1 base from V and 6 bases from J, with 15 bases in between. This CDR3 is CASSLERGGFHGYTF. The CDR3 coding sequence is TGTGCCAGCAGCTTAGAAAGGGGAGGGTTCCATGGCTACACCTTC.

Written as DNA, the CDR3 is TGCGCCAGCAGCCCCATGGGTGTTCAGATGAACACTGAAGCTTTCTTT. Its protein product is CASSPMGVQMNTEAFF. The gene calls are TRBV5-1 and TRBJ1-1; D uncertain. CDR3 size: 16 residues. Per germline, CDR1 SGHRS and CDR2 YFSETQ. V was shortened by 4 bases and J by 0 bases, with 16 bases between the two germline ends.

This clonotype was counted ten times or more. The chain is built from TRBV7-2 and TRBJ2-3; TRBD2 matches 9 bases. V shed 1 base and J 6 bases; nucleotides not matched to a gene: 5. Germline CDR1 reads SGHTA; CDR2 reads FQGNSA. The CDR3 length is 15 residues. CDR3 region: CASSLGIAGADTQYF. DNA of the CDR3: TGTGCCAGCAGCTTAGGGATAGCGGGAGCCGATACGCAGTATTTT.

This clonotype was seen at least ten times. The J gene is TRBJ2-5, the V gene TRBV20-1, with TRBD1 matching over 7 bases. Per germline, CDR1 DFQATT and CDR2 SNEGSKA (reference sequence). The CDR3 runs to 14 residues. Germline trimming cut 6 bases from V and 0 bases from J; bases unmatched to any gene: 7. The DNA of the CDR3 is TGCAGTGCCTCGCCGGGACAGTACCAAGAGACCCAGTACTTC. It is translated as CSASPGQYQETQYF.

In this sample, this clonotype turned up many times. The V gene is TRBV12-3 or TRBV12-4, the J gene TRBJ2-7; TRBD2 is a possible D gene (6 bases). The ends were cut back, 6 bases at V and 0 bases at J, with 12 bases in the middle. The CDR3 is 14 amino acids. In DNA, the CDR3 is TGTGCCAGCAGGGACGCGGGACGCTCCTACGAGCAGTACTTC. As protein: CASRDAGRSYEQYF.

The gene calls are TRBV6-2 or TRBV6-3 and TRBJ1-5; 7 positions agree with TRBD1. The germline V gene encodes CDR1 MNHEY and CDR2 SVGEGT. The CDR3 totals 17 residues. V gave up 5 bases and J gave up 0 bases; unmatched junction bases: 10. Here the CDR3 DNA reads TGTGCCAGCAGTGGGACAGCGACACAAGATAGCAATCAGCCCCAGCATTTT. This codes for CASSGTATQDSNQPQHF.

The gene calls are TRBV5-1 and TRBJ2-1; 14 nucleotides align to TRBD2. The CDR3 is 18 amino acids. Germline assignment: CDR1 SGHRS and CDR2 YFSETQ. J was trimmed by 4 bases and V by 3 bases; bases with no gene match: 9. The CDR3 coding sequence is TGCGCCAGCAGCTACGGGACTAGCGGGAGTCTTCAATACAATGAGCAGTTCTTC. It encodes CASSYGTSGSLQYNEQFF.